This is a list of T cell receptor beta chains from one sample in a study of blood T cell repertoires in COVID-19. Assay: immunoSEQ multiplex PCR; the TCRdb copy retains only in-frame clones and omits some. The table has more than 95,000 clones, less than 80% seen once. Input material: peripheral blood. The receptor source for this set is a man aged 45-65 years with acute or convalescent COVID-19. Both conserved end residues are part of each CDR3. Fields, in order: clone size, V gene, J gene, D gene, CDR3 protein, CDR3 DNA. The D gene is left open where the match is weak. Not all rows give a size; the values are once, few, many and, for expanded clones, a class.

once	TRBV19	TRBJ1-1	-	CASSGQRGTEAFF	TGTGCCAGTTCAGGCCAACGGGGCACTGAAGCTTTCTTT
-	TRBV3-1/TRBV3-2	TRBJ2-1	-	CASSQDGGVGYNEQFF	TGTGCCAGCAGCCAAGACGGGGGAGTAGGGTACAATGAGCAGTTCTTC
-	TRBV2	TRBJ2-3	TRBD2	CASFGLAGTDTQYF	TGTGCCAGTTTTGGACTAGCTGGCACAGATACGCAGTATTTT
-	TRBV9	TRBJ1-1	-	CASSRDINTEAFF	TGTGCCAGCAGCCGGGACATCAACACTGAAGCTTTCTTT
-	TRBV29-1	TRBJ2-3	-	CSVVLAKIDTQYF	TGCAGCGTAGTCCTAGCGAAAATAGATACGCAGTATTTT
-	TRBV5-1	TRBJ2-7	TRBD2	CASSRGRPLEQYF	TGCGCCAGCAGCCGCGGGAGGCCCCTTGAGCAGTACTTC
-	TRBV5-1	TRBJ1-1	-	CASSLDGMNTEAFF	TGCGCCAGCAGCTTGGACGGTATGAACACTGAAGCTTTCTTT
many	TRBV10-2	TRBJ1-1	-	CASSAGDGNTEAFF	TGCGCCAGCAGTGCGGGGGACGGTAACACTGAAGCTTTCTTT
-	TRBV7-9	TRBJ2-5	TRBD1	CASSQGDVRETQYF	TGTGCCAGCAGCCAGGGGGACGTCCGGGAGACCCAGTACTTC
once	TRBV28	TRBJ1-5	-	CASSLGVYSNQPQHF	TGTGCCAGCAGTTTAGGAGTTTATAGCAATCAGCCCCAGCATTTT
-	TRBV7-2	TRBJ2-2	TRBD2	CASSFDGGSNTGELFF	TGTGCCAGCAGCTTTGACGGGGGGTCGAACACCGGGGAGCTGTTTTTT
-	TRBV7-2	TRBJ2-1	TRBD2	CASSLASGRDNEQFF	TGTGCCAGCAGCTTAGCCAGCGGGAGGGACAATGAGCAGTTCTTC
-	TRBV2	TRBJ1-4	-	CASEDGRREKLFF	TGTGCCAGCGAGGACGGCCGGAGGGAAAAACTGTTTTTT
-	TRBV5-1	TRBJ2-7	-	CASSARPGDEQYF	TGCGCCAGCAGCGCTAGGCCCGGTGACGAGCAGTACTTC
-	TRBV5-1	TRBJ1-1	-	CASSSTGITNTEAFF	TGCGCCAGCAGCTCTACCGGGATCACGAACACTGAAGCTTTCTTT
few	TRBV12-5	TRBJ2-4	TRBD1	CASGPGQDKNIQYF	TGTGCTAGTGGCCCGGGACAGGACAAAAACATTCAGTACTTC
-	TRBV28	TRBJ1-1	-	CASNTATSEAFF	TGTGCCAGCAATACAGCCACGAGTGAAGCTTTCTTT
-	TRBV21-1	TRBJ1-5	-	CASSKWRTGWENYGNQPQHF	TGTGCCAGCAGCAAATGGAGGACAGGGTGGGAAAACTATGGCAATCAGCCCCAGCATTTT
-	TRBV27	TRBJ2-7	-	CASSFYQGLSYEQYF	TGTGCCAGCAGTTTTTATCAGGGTCTTTCCTACGAGCAGTACTTC
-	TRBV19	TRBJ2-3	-	CASSMWQGSTDTQYF	TGTGCCAGTAGTATGTGGCAGGGGAGCACAGATACGCAGTATTTT
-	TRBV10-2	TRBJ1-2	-	CASSHEDSHGYTF	TGCGCCAGCAGCCACGAAGACAGCCATGGCTACACCTTC
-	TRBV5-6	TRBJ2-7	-	CASSLGQGEQYF	TGTGCCAGCAGCTTAGGACAAGGCGAGCAGTACTTC
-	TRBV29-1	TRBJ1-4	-	CSVAKGGGTNEKLFF	TGCAGCGTTGCCAAAGGGGGTGGCACTAATGAAAAACTGTTTTTT
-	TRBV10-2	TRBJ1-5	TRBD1	CASKSKGGAGQGSQPQHF	TGCGCCAGCAAATCTAAGGGGGGGGCTGGACAGGGAAGTCAGCCCCAGCATTTT
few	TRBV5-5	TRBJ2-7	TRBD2	CASSQLLAGGPIPYEQYF	TGTGCCAGCAGCCAACTACTAGCGGGGGGACCAATTCCCTACGAGCAGTACTTC
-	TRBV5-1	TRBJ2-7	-	CASSLGQGSYEQYF	TGCGCCAGCAGCTTGGGCCAGGGCTCCTACGAGCAGTACTTC
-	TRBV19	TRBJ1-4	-	CASTVGRGSEKLFF	TGTGCCAGTACTGTCGGGCGGGGAAGTGAAAAACTGTTTTTT
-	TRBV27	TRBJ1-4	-	CASSLKGGSEKLFF	TGTGCCAGCAGTTTAAAGGGAGGGAGCGAAAAACTGTTTTTT
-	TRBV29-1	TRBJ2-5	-	CSVPGVRRETQYF	TGCAGCGTTCCAGGGGTCCGGCGAGAGACCCAGTACTTC
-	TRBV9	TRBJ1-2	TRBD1	CASSVAGGGADGYTF	TGTGCCAGCAGCGTAGCGGGAGGGGGCGCCGATGGCTACACCTTC